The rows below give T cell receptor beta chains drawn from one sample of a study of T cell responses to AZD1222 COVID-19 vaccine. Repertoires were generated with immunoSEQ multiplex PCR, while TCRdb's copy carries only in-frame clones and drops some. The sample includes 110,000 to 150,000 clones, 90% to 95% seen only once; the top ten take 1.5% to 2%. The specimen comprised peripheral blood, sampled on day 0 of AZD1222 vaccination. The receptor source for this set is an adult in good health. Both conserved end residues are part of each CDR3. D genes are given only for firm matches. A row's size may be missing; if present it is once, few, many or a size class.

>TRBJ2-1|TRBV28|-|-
TGTGCCAGCAGCTTCAGGTCAACCTACAATGAGCAGTTCTTC
CASSFRSTYNEQFF
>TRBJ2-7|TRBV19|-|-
TGTGCCAGTAGTATAGGATACAGGGCCTACGAGCAGTACTTC
CASSIGYRAYEQYF
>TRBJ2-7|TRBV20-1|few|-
TGCAGTGCTCAATCGAGTTACGAGCAGTACTTC
CSAQSSYEQYF
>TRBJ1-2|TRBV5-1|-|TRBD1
TGCGCCAGCAGCTTGGCCCAGGGACAGGGAAAAGGCTACACCTTC
CASSLAQGQGKGYTF
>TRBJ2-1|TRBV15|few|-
TGTGCCACCAGCAGAGTCCTTTCCGGGGGCGGTGAGCAGTTCTTC
CATSRVLSGGGEQFF
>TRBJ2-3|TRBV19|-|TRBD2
TGTGCCAGTAGCACTAGCGGGGGGCCAGGGGATACGCAGTATTTT
CASSTSGGPGDTQYF
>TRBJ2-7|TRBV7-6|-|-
TGTGCCAGCAGCTTCGGGGGAATACGGTCCTACGAGCAGTACTTC
CASSFGGIRSYEQYF
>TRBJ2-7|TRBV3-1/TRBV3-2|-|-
TGTGCCAGCAGCCAAGAAAGGCTAGCCGTCGAGCAGTACTTC
CASSQERLAVEQYF
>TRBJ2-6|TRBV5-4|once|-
TGTGCCAGCAGCTCCCCCCCGGGGGGCGGTGGGGCCAACGTCCTGACTTTC
CASSSPPGGGGANVLTF
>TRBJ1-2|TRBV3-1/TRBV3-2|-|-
TGTGCCAGCAGCCAAGCGCGCGGCGGCAGCTATGGCTACACCTTC
CASSQARGGSYGYTF
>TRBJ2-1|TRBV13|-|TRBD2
TGTGCCAGCACTGGGCGGGGGGTGCCATACAATGAGCAGTTCTTC
CASTGRGVPYNEQFF
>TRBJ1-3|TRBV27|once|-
TGTGCCAGCAGTCTAACCTCTGGAAACACCATATATTTT
CASSLTSGNTIYF
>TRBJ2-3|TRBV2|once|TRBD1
TGTGCCAGCGGGACAGGGAGCACAGATACGCAGTATTTT
CASGTGSTDTQYF
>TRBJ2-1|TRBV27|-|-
TGTGCCAGCAGGCGGGACAGCCAGGGGGTCGTGGACAATGAGCAGTTCTTC
CASRRDSQGVVDNEQFF
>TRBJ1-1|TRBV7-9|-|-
TGTGCCAGCAGCCCCTGGCCACAGGGTAAGAGCACTGAAGCTTTCTTT
CASSPWPQGKSTEAFF
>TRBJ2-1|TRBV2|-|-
TGTGCCAGCAGAAACAGCGTCCATGAGCAGTTCTTC
CASRNSVHEQFF
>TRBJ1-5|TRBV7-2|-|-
TGTGCCAGCAGCTTAAGACAGAATAGCAATCAGCCCCAGCATTTT
CASSLRQNSNQPQHF
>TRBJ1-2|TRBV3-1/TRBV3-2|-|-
TGTGCCAGCAGCTCCAGGGGTTCGGGGATCTATGGCTACACCTTC
CASSSRGSGIYGYTF
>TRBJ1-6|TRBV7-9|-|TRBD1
TGTGCCAGCAGCTCCGACAGGGTATCCTATAATTCACCCCTCCACTTT
CASSSDRVSYNSPLHF
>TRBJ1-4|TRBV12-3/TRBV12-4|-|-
TGTGCCAGCAGTTTAATGGCCTTTGAAAAACTGTTTTTT
CASSLMAFEKLFF
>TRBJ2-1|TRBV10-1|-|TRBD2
TGCGCCAGCAGTGAGTTTTCAGCGGGGGGGTCGGGTGAGCAGTTCTTC
CASSEFSAGGSGEQFF
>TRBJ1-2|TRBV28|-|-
TGTGCCAGCAGTTTGAACACTAACTATGGCTACACCTTC
CASSLNTNYGYTF
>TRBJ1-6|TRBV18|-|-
TGTGCCAGCTCACCAGGGGCCTCTGATCGTAATTCACCCCTCCACTTT
CASSPGASDRNSPLHF
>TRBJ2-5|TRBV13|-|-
TGTGCCAGCAGCAACTGGGGGGCCACAGAGACCCAGTACTTC
CASSNWGATETQYF
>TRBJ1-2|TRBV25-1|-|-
TGTGCCAGCGGACAAGACTATGGCTACACCTTC
CASGQDYGYTF
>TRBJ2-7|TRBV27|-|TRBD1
TGTGCCAGCAAAAGGACAGGTCCATCCTACGAGCAGTACTTC
CASKRTGPSYEQYF
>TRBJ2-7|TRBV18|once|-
TGTGCCAGCTCACCCGGGACCTCCTACGAGCAGTACTTC
CASSPGTSYEQYF
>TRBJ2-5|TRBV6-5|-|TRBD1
TGTGCCGGCGGGGACAGGGGGACAGAGACCCAGTACTTC
CAGGDRGTETQYF
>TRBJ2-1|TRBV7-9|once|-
TGTGCCAGCAGCTTAGGACCGCACAGTCTGCAGTTCTTC
CASSLGPHSLQFF
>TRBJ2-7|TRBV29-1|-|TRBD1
TGCAGCGTAAAGGACAGGGGGACCTACGAGCAGTACTTC
CSVKDRGTYEQYF
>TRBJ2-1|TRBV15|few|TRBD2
TGTGCCACCAGCAGAGGGCGATCTAGCGGGGGTATTTATGAGCAGTTCTTC
CATSRGRSSGGIYEQFF
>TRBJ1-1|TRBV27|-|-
TGTGCCAGCAGGGGGGTCCAAATGAACACTGAAGCTTTCTTT
CASRGVQMNTEAFF
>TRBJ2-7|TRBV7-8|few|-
TGTGCCAGCAGCTCCCGGGGGGCCCAAGTGGTCGAGCAGTACTTC
CASSSRGAQVVEQYF
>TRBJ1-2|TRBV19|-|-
TGTGCCAGTAGTACAATATCGGGACAACTCGGCCGCGGCTACACCTTC
CASSTISGQLGRGYTF
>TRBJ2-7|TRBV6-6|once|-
TGTGCCAGCAGTTACCCCGAGGGCGAGCAGTACTTC
CASSYPEGEQYF
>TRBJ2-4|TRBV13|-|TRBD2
TGTGCCAGCAGCCCAAGGGCCGGGACTAGCAAGTACTTC
CASSPRAGTSKYF
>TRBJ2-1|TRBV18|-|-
TGTGCCAGCTCACCAGGCGGACAGAACAATGAGCAGTTCTTC
CASSPGGQNNEQFF
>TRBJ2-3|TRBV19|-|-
TGTGCCAGTAATTTGGCCAGCGGTCGAGATACGCAGTATTTT
CASNLASGRDTQYF
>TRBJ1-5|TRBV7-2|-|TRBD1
TGTGCCAGCAGCTTTACAGGGGGCGCAGGTCAGCCCCAGCATTTT
CASSFTGGAGQPQHF
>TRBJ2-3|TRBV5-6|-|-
TGTGCCAGCAGCTTGGGAGGGTACACAGATACGCAGTATTTT
CASSLGGYTDTQYF
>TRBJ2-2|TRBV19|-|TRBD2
TGTGCCAGTAGTAGGAGCTTAGCGGGGGGGCCCGGGGAGCTGTTTTTT
CASSRSLAGGPGELFF
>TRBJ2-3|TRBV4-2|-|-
TGTGCCAGCAGCCAAGGGGGACTGGGGGACACAGATACGCAGTATTTT
CASSQGGLGDTDTQYF
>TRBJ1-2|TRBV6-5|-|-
TGTGCCAGCAGTTACTCGCTGTCATTCCGTGATGGCTACACCTTC
CASSYSLSFRDGYTF
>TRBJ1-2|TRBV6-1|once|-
TGTGCCAGCAGTGAAACCGGGACGGCCTACTTC
CASSETGTAYF
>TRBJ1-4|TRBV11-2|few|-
TGTGCCAGCAGCTTACTCGTGGGGGGCGTTGGTGAAAAACTGTTTTTT
CASSLLVGGVGEKLFF
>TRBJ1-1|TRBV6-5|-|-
TGTGCCAGCACCCGCCCAGGGGTGAACACTGAAGCTTTCTTT
CASTRPGVNTEAFF
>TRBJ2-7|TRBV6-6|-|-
TGTGCCAGCAGTTACTCCCGGCTAGGGGCCTACGAGCAGTACTTC
CASSYSRLGAYEQYF
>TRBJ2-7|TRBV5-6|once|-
TGTGCCAGCAGCTTTGGTCAGGGGAGGGGCGAGCAGTACTTC
CASSFGQGRGEQYF
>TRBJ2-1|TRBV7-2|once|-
TGTGCCAGCAGCTTTCTGTCCCCTGAGCAGTTCTTC
CASSFLSPEQFF
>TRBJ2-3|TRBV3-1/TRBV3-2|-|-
TGTGCCAGCAGCCAAGCCGGGGGCACAGATACGCAGTATTTT
CASSQAGGTDTQYF
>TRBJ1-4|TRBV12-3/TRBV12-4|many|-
TGTGCCAGCAGTTTGGAACTGCTCGAAAAACTGTTTTTT
CASSLELLEKLFF
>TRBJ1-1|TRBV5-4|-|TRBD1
TGTGCCAGCAGCTCCCGGGACAGGGCCCGCGGCACTGAAGCTTTCTTT
CASSSRDRARGTEAFF